This TCR beta chain was identified in a study of cytomegalovirus exposure and HLA in healthy donors. Whole-study findings and limits: Later genetic work tied a missense DCLRE1C variant to beta-chain V and J trimming.

It was with 60 Vbeta and 13 Jbeta primers that the PCR ran. Produced via immunoSEQ multiplex PCR; TCRdb's table is partial and in-frame only. This table has roughly 150,000 clones, approximately 80% appearing once. This clone was counted at least ten times. Antigen: not known. V was trimmed by 3 bases and J by 5 bases, leaving 7 bases between them. The CDR3 is 12 amino acids. The germline CDR1 and CDR2 sequences are ENHRY and SYGVKD. The rearrangement uses TRBV10-3 and TRBJ1-1, with D unresolved. This receptor was taken from a woman between 35 and 50 years old in good health and CMV-seronegative. Sequencing input: PBMCs. As DNA, the CDR3 is TGTGCCATCAGTGACCCCCCAACTGAAGCTTTCTTT. Residues: CAISDPPTEAFF.